Sequencing of this T cell receptor beta chain was carried out in a study of T cells in Graves' hyperthyroidism and ophthalmopathy. This clonotype was observed a handful of times. There were TCR beta CDR3 regions amplified from RNA transcripts. A set of HTBI primers served as the primers for a first-round RT-PCR of the TCR CDR3. MiXCR, applied by TCRdb to the multiplex PCR reads, yields one record per CDR3 protein. The table lists about 290,000 distinct CDR3 sequences, roughly 15% of them singletons, with over 25% in the top ten. Germline lookup yields CDR1 KGHDR and CDR2 SFDVKD. The CDR3 is 17 residues long. V was cut by 2 bases and J by 3 bases, with 16 bases left in between.

The J gene is TRBJ2-1, the V gene TRBV24-1, with D possibly matching TRBD1 (6 bases). This sequence originates from a woman between 45 and 60 years old with Graves' hyperthyroidism that later progressed to Graves' ophthalmopathy. The specimen was blood. The CDR3 region has the DNA TGTGCCACCAGTGATTCGTCCGGACAGAAAGTCTACAATGAGCAGTTCTTC. Translated, it gives CATSDSSGQKVYNEQFF.